This T cell receptor beta chain was documented in a study of blood T cell repertoires in COVID-19. Residents of 24 US areas, aged roughly 18 to 89 years, made up the participants. CDR1 is SNHLY, CDR2 FYNNEI, per germline. Trimming removed 6 bases at V and 4 bases at J, with 10 bases between. This CDR3 has 13 amino acids. Clones were sequenced by immunoSEQ multiplex PCR, and TCRdb holds only the in-frame ones, with some missing. The sample has roughly 200,000 clones; approximately 90% are singletons. This rearrangement joins TRBV2 to TRBJ2-1; D is perhaps TRBD1 (5 bases). The sequencing input was PBMCs or T cells enriched from blood (not recorded which). The receptor was derived from a woman under 40 who had recovered from COVID-19. The CDR3 nucleotides are TGTGCCAGCAGGGGGCGACAGTACAATGAGCAGTTCTTC. Residues: CASRGRQYNEQFF.